The 18 T cell receptor beta chains in this list originate from one sample, sequenced in a study of blood T cell repertoires in COVID-19. Only in-frame clones appear in the TCRdb table, and some are missing; sequencing was by immunoSEQ multiplex PCR. The sample consists of a few hundred thousand clones, around 82% of them appearing once. The sequencing input was peripheral blood. All receptors derive from a woman of 80 years or more with acute or convalescent COVID-19.

This clone was counted between two and nine times. The J gene is TRBJ2-5, the V gene TRBV3-1 (or the pseudogene TRBV3-2); TRBD1 matches at 10 bases. The ends lost 0 bases at V and 1 base at J; junction bases unmatched: 17. This CDR3 spans 21 amino acids. Germline V gives CDR1 LGHDT, CDR2 YNNKEL (reference sequence). The CDR3 loop reads CASSQDHLGQGRVGIQETQYF. DNA of the CDR3: TGTGCCAGCAGCCAAGACCACCTGGGACAGGGGAGAGTGGGGATCCAAGAGACCCAGTACTTC.

This clone was recorded only once. DNA for the CDR3: TGTGCCAGCAGTTTACGACAGGGGTCTGAAAAACTGTTTTTT. Amino acid sequence: CASSLRQGSEKLFF. This chain connects TRBV28 to TRBJ1-4; 8 positions agree with TRBD1. CDR1 and CDR2 from the germline V gene are MDHEN and SYDVKM. The CDR3 is 14 residues long. Unmatched junction bases numbered 3, after V lost 2 bases and J lost 7 bases.

The gene calls are TRBV4-3 and TRBJ2-3; TRBD2 matches at 15 bases. V was clipped by 1 base and J by 2 bases; unmatched bases: 4. Germline V gives CDR1 LGHNA, CDR2 YSLEER. The CDR3 is 18 residues long. CDR3 in amino acids: CASSQGGTSGGPTDTQYF. The CDR3 DNA follows: TGCGCCAGCAGCCAAGGCGGGACTAGCGGGGGGCCCACAGATACGCAGTATTTT.

This clone appeared a few times. The chain is built from TRBV5-3 and TRBJ1-2, with 7 bases matching TRBD1. TRBV5-3 qualifies as an ORF whose function is uncertain. The CDR3 length is 18 residues. J gave up 4 bases and V 4 bases, and 19 bases lay outside the gene matches. The CDR3 is CARSPPTGKGADGYGYTF. DNA for the CDR3: TGTGCCAGAAGCCCTCCGACAGGGAAAGGGGCTGATGGCTATGGCTACACCTTC.

The J gene is TRBJ2-6, the V gene TRBV5-1; tentatively, D is TRBD1 (6 bases). The germline gives CDR1 SGHRS, CDR2 YFSETQ. There are 14 residues in the CDR3. Trimming took off 4 bases at V and 8 bases at J, with 13 bases between the two ends. Here the CDR3 DNA reads TGCGCCAGCAGCGCCATACAGGGTACCAACGTCCTGACTTTC. This gives the protein CASSAIQGTNVLTF. The whole variable domain, filled in from reference TRBV5-1 and TRBJ2-6, reads KAGVTQTPRYLIKTRGQQVTLSCSPISGHRSVSWYQQTPGQGLQFLFEYFSETQRNKGNFPGRFSGRQFSNSRSEMNVSTLELGDSALYLCASSAIQGTNVLTFGAGSRLTVL.

Notes on this clone: Additional DNA sequences in this sample encode the identical CDR3. This chain connects TRBV30 to TRBJ1-1; D is possibly TRBD1 (6 bases). From germline, CDR1 is GTSNPN and CDR2 SVGIG (reference sequence). The CDR3 length is 13 residues. Trimming removed 1 base from V and 3 bases from J, with 9 bases in between. The DNA for the CDR3 is TGTGCCTGGAGTGCGAACAGGGACACTGAAGCTTTCTTT. Translated, it gives CAWSANRDTEAFF.

The chain combines TRBV5-1 with TRBJ2-2; 7 bases agree with TRBD1. Looked up from germline, CDR1 is SGHRS and CDR2 is YFSETQ. The CDR3 covers 15 residues. Trimming at V came to 3 bases and at J to 2 bases, leaving 4 bases not matched to a gene. The CDR3 nucleotides read TGCGCCAGCAGCTCCGGGACAGTCAACACCGGGGAGCTGTTTTTT. The encoded protein is CASSSGTVNTGELFF.

DNA of the CDR3: TGTGCCAGCAGCCCCCATCCCGGGGTATTGGCAGGAAACACCATATATTTT. Amino acid sequence: CASSPHPGVLAGNTIYF. V usage is TRBV9 and J usage is TRBJ1-3; D is unclear. Germline assignment: CDR1 SGDLS and CDR2 YYNGEE. Trimming took off 4 bases at V and 4 bases at J, with 21 bases between the two ends. The CDR3 length is 17 residues. The full variable domain, with the rest looked up from reference TRBV9 and TRBJ1-3, is DSGVTQTPKHLITATGQRVTLRCSPRSGDLSVYWYQQSLDQGLQFLIQYYNGEERAKGNILERFSAQQFPDLHSELNLSSLELGDSALYFCASSPHPGVLAGNTIYFGEGSWLTVV.

CDR3 amino acids: CASSAGPAGTSGTYEQYF. CDR3 DNA: TGCGCCAGCAGCGCAGGACCGGCCGGGACTAGCGGAACGTACGAGCAGTACTTC. The chain links TRBV5-1 to TRBJ2-7; 11 nucleotides match TRBD2. Trimming cost V 4 bases and J 4 bases; bases outside gene matches: 16. Germline CDR1 and CDR2: SGHRS and YFSETQ. The CDR3 length is 18 residues.

The rearrangement joins TRBV19 to TRBJ2-3, with TRBD2 matching 8 bases. CDR3 length: 15 residues. Germline lookup yields CDR1 LNHDA and CDR2 SQIVND (reference sequence). V lost 7 bases to trimming and J lost 0 bases; unmatched junction nucleotides: 6. CDR3 protein: CASNKRGPSTDTQYF. The CDR3 DNA reads TGTGCCAGTAATAAGCGGGGGCCCAGCACAGATACGCAGTATTTT.

The V call is TRBV21-1, the J call TRBJ2-2; the tabulated D call, TRBD1, remains unverified against the DNA. TRBV21-1 is a known pseudogene. The CDR3 is 14 residues long. CDR3 loop: CASSQGRHTGELFF. CDR3 in DNA: TGTGCCAGCTCACAGGGGAGGCACACCGGGGAGCTGTTTTTT.

There are a few counts of this clone. The chain links TRBV27 to TRBJ2-1; D perhaps matches TRBD1 (5 bases). In germline, CDR1 is MNHEY, CDR2 SMNVEV (reference sequence). CDR3 length equals 16 residues. V was clipped by 7 bases and J by 0 bases, with 16 bases between them. This CDR3 is CASTHDTGVSYNEQFF. CDR3 nucleotide sequence: TGTGCCAGCACCCACGACACAGGCGTCTCCTACAATGAGCAGTTCTTC.

The chain employs TRBV5-6 and TRBJ1-1; TRBD1 is a possible D gene (6 bases). The CDR3 extends over 16 amino acids. The ends were cut back, 3 bases at V and 0 bases at J, with 15 bases in the middle. Looked up from germline, CDR1 is SGHDT and CDR2 is YYEEEE. CDR3: CASSWGAGVMNTEAFF. The CDR3 DNA follows: TGTGCCAGCAGCTGGGGGGCGGGGGTCATGAACACTGAAGCTTTCTTT.

J is TRBJ1-4 and V is TRBV28; TRBD1 is a possible D gene (5 bases). From germline, CDR1 is MDHEN and CDR2 SYDVKM. There are 14 residues in the CDR3. Trimming cost V 5 bases and J 1 base, with 8 bases left between them. Here the CDR3 DNA reads TGTGCCAGCAGTAAGCAGGGAACTAATGAAAAACTGTTTTTT. Encoded protein: CASSKQGTNEKLFF.

This chain joins TRBV11-2 and TRBJ2-7; 8 bases match TRBD1. CDR3 length: 18 amino acids. The J segment lost 4 bases and the V segment lost 3 bases, leaving 17 bases of the junction unmatched. Germline CDR1 and CDR2: SGHAT and FQNNGV. The CDR3 region has the DNA TGTGCCAGCAGCTTGGACTGGCTCCGAGGACAGGGCCTATACGAGCAGTACTTC. This codes for CASSLDWLRGQGLYEQYF.

The J gene is TRBJ2-7, the V gene TRBV11-1, with 9 bases lining up with TRBD2. This CDR3 region has 16 residues. J gave up 0 bases and V 1 base, and 4 bases lay outside the gene matches. Germline values: CDR1 SGHAT, CDR2 FQDESV (reference sequence). CDR3 amino acids: CASSLGPSGDSYEQYF. The DNA for the CDR3 is TGTGCCAGCAGCTTAGGGCCTAGCGGGGACTCCTACGAGCAGTACTTC.

This clone was seen a handful of times. V and J are TRBV14 and TRBJ2-5; possibly TRBD2 for D (6 bases). Trimming took 0 bases from V and 2 from J, leaving 13 bases between them. Germline V gene sequence: CDR1 SGHDN, CDR2 FVKESK. This CDR3 has 16 residues. The CDR3 DNA reads as TGTGCCAGCAGCCAAGATGTGAGGCGGGGTCAAGAGACCCAGTACTTC. It yields the protein CASSQDVRRGQETQYF.

This clone was counted only a few times. The V call is TRBV11-3, the J call TRBJ2-7; the D gene is possibly TRBD1 (6 bases). Germline V gene lookup returns CDR1 SGHNT and CDR2 YENEEA. V lost 4 bases to trimming and J lost 3 bases, with 13 bases between them. This CDR3 contains 14 residues. CDR3 DNA sequence: TGTGCCAGCAGCTCCGGGACATCGCGCTACGAGCAGTACTTC. Translation gives CASSSGTSRYEQYF.